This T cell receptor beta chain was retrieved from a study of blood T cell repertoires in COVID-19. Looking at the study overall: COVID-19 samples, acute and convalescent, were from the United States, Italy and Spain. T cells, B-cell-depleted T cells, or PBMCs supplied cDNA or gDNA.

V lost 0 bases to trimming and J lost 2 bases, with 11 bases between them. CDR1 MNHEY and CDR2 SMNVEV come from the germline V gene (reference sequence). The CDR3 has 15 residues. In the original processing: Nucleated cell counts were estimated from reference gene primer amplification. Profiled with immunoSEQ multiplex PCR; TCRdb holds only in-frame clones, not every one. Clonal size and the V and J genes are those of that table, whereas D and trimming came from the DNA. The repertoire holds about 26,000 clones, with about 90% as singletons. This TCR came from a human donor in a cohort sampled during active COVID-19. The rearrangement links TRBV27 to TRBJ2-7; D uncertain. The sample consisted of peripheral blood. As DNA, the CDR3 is TGTGCCAGCAGTTTATCTTACAGCAGAACCTACGAGCAGTACTTC. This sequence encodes CASSLSYSRTYEQYF.